This section outlines one T cell receptor beta chain sequence together with its context. The data were obtained in a study of OX40 agonist ivuxolimab in advanced cancers. At the level of the study: Every 2 weeks, ivuxolimab was infused into the patients intravenously at between 0.01 and 10 mg/kg.

Clones were read by immunoSEQ multiplex PCR, and TCRdb kept only the in-frame ones, dropping some. The sample records thousands of clones, roughly two thirds being singletons. Germline CDR1 reads SGHVS; CDR2 reads FNYEAQ. V lost 2 bases and J lost 4, with 5 bases in between. CDR3 length equals 12 residues. The input for sequencing was CD4+ or CD8+ T cells sorted from blood, taken in a trial of the OX40 agonist ivuxolimab. The chain joins TRBV7-6 to TRBJ1-2; D gene unclear. The receptor was derived from an adult with an advanced solid tumor such as melanoma, head and neck, liver or kidney cancer. Here the CDR3 DNA reads TGTGCCAGCAGCTTATTGGCCTATGGCTACACCTTC. Translating gives CASSLLAYGYTF.